What follows are 11 T cell receptor beta chains derived from one specimen sequenced in a study of cytomegalovirus exposure and HLA in healthy donors. The PCR had 60 Vbeta and 13 Jbeta primers. Repertoires were generated with immunoSEQ multiplex PCR, while TCRdb's copy carries only in-frame clones and drops some. Of about 240,000 clones in the sample, around four fifths were seen once. The sequenced sample was PBMCs. The origin of the receptors is a boy between 5 and 17 years old in good health and CMV-seronegative.

The chain uses TRBV5-6 and TRBJ1-2; maybe TRBD1 (6 bases). Between the trimmed V and J ends, which lost 4 bases and 2 bases, there was a span of 15 bases. The CDR3 spans 15 residues. The germline V gene has CDR1 SGHDT and CDR2 YYEEEE. In DNA form, the CDR3 reads TGTGCCAGCAGCCTTAGGGACACGCCAAACTATGGCTACACCTTC. It encodes CASSLRDTPNYGYTF.

The J gene is TRBJ1-1, the V gene TRBV6-1; D perhaps matches TRBD1 (6 bases). CDR3 length: 13 amino acids. The V end was cut by 11 bases, the J end by 6 bases, with 19 bases between. Germline V gene sequence: CDR1 MNHNS, CDR2 SASEGT. CDR3 protein: CAAQGTVSAEAFF. The DNA of the CDR3 is TGTGCCGCCCAGGGGACGGTTAGCGCTGAAGCTTTCTTT.

V and J are TRBV5-1 and TRBJ1-1; 9 bases are shared with TRBD1. The V gene end was trimmed by 3 bases and the J gene end by 3 bases; junction bases not matched to a gene: 6. The length of the CDR3 is 15 residues. Germline V CDR1 and CDR2: SGHRS, YFSETQ. The CDR3 region has the DNA TGCGCCAGCAGCTGGGGGACAGGGTACGACACTGAAGCTTTCTTT. This gives the protein CASSWGTGYDTEAFF.

This clone came up once. The chain recombines TRBV7-3 with TRBJ2-2, with 7 positions matching TRBD1. This CDR3 has 16 amino acids. The germline CDR1 and CDR2 sequences are SGHTA and FQGTGA. J lost 2 bases, V lost 5 bases, and 8 bases had no gene match. In nucleotides, the CDR3 is TGTGCCAGCAGCCACACAGGGGCCCCTAACACCGGGGAGCTGTTTTTT. Amino acids: CASSHTGAPNTGELFF.

This rearrangement joins TRBV6-5 to TRBJ2-7, with 11 bases lining up with TRBD1. The CDR3 has 15 amino acids. V trimming: 7 bases; J trimming: 5 bases; junction bases outside the gene matches: 10. CDR1 and CDR2 (germline): MNHEY, SVGAGI. Here the CDR3 DNA reads TGTGCCAGCACCCGCTCCCGGACAGGGGGCAACGAGCAGTACTTC. This encodes CASTRSRTGGNEQYF.

The J gene is TRBJ2-7, the V gene TRBV12-5, with 8 bases identical to TRBD1. Germline V gene lookup returns CDR1 LGHNT and CDR2 FRNRAP. V lost 5 bases, J lost 4 bases, and 10 bases stayed unmatched. This CDR3 region has 15 residues. CDR3 in DNA: TGTGCTAGTGGTCCGAGGACAGGGATGTATTACGAGCAGTACTTC. It yields the protein CASGPRTGMYYEQYF.

The J gene is TRBJ2-7, the V gene TRBV7-6, with 9 bases fitting TRBD2. The CDR3 extends over 15 amino acids. Germline trimming cut 3 bases from V and 6 bases from J; bases unmatched to any gene: 9. Germline values: CDR1 SGHVS, CDR2 FNYEAQ. CDR3 region: CASSFQPGLASEQYF. The DNA of the CDR3 is TGTGCCAGCAGCTTTCAACCGGGACTAGCCTCCGAGCAGTACTTC.

The chain employs TRBV27 and TRBJ2-7, with a weak D call TRBD1 (5 bases). V was trimmed by 0 bases and J by 0 bases, leaving 6 bases between them. Germline CDR1 reads MNHEY; CDR2 reads SMNVEV (reference sequence). The CDR3 covers 14 residues. The DNA of the CDR3 is TGTGCCAGCAGTTTATCAGACAGCTCCTACGAGCAGTACTTC. Its translation: CASSLSDSSYEQYF.

The CDR3 loop reads CRGDFQETQYF. CDR3 nucleotide sequence: TGCAGGGGGGACTTTCAAGAGACCCAGTACTTC. The chain combines TRBV20-1 with TRBJ2-5; the D gene is possibly TRBD2 (6 bases). This CDR3 has 11 residues. Germline loops: CDR1 DFQATT, CDR2 SNEGSKA (reference sequence).

V gene TRBV4-2 combines with J gene TRBJ2-1; 12 bases map to TRBD2. Germline V gene lookup returns CDR1 LGHNA and CDR2 YNFKEQ. The junction had 13 bases not matched to a gene; V was cut back by 1 base and J by 0 bases. The CDR3 extends over 21 amino acids. The CDR3 here is CASSQGVPRLAGGSSYNEQFF. The CDR3 DNA sequence: TGTGCCAGCAGCCAAGGAGTACCCCGGCTAGCGGGGGGGAGCTCCTACAATGAGCAGTTCTTC.

The chain links TRBV11-3 to TRBJ1-1, with D possibly matching TRBD1 (6 bases). Germline CDR1 and CDR2: SGHNT and YENEEA. The CDR3 runs to 14 residues. V was trimmed by 5 bases and J by 10 bases, leaving 20 bases between them. CDR3: CASSPTGREGGAFF. The DNA of the CDR3 is TGTGCCAGCAGCCCAACGGGTCGGGAGGGGGGAGCTTTCTTT. The full variable domain, in which reference TRBV11-3 and TRBJ1-1 provide the parts outside the CDR3, is EAGVVQSPRYKIIEKKQPVAFWCNPISGHNTLYWYLQNLGQGPELLIRYENEEAVDDSQLPKDRFSAERLKGVDSTLKIQPAELGDSAVYLCASSPTGREGGAFFGQGTRLTVV.